This TCR beta chain is from a study of cytomegalovirus exposure and HLA in healthy donors. The CDR3 totals 15 residues. Germline V gives CDR1 LNHDA, CDR2 SQIVND (reference sequence). Trimming left V 3 bases short and J 0 bases short, with 12 bases between. Broader study findings: There were reportedly fewer N-insertions in an Asian-associated ancestry cluster than the roughly 700-donor mean, in a later analysis. HLA-A and HLA-B allele assignments for most subjects were reportedly predicted accurately using TCR beta sequences. The study assumed roughly uniform donor sequencing depth for presence/absence analyses. Per a later analysis, 18,000 or so TCR beta sequences showed association with HLA alleles at 0.05 false discovery rate.

Primers for the PCR totalled 60 Vbeta and 13 Jbeta. The protocol was immunoSEQ multiplex PCR, while the TCRdb copy is restricted to in-frame clones and leaves out a portion. The table has 130,000 or so clones, about 80% seen once. As regards this clone: What it binds is unknown.

The sequencing input was PBMCs. The sequence came from a man aged 30-40 years in good health and CMV-seronegative. The chain recombines TRBV19 with TRBJ2-7, with D perhaps matching TRBD2 (6 bases). The CDR3 DNA follows: TGTGCCAGTAGTATTATGGCGGGGTCCTCCTACGAGCAGTACTTC. Translating it yields CASSIMAGSSYEQYF.